Each of the 30 T cell receptor beta chains below was sequenced from the same sample in a study of T cell responses to AZD1222 COVID-19 vaccine. Repertoires were generated with immunoSEQ multiplex PCR, while TCRdb's copy carries only in-frame clones and drops some. Of some 150,000 clones listed, roughly 90% are singletons. The sample here was peripheral blood, taken on day 0 of AZD1222 vaccination. The receptors come from an adult in good health.

The chain couples TRBV4-1 to TRBJ1-6; a weak D match, TRBD1 (5 bases). V was cut by 5 bases and J by 4 bases, with 18 bases left in between. The CDR3 is made up of 17 amino acids. Germline CDR1 reads MGHRA; CDR2 reads YSYEKL. The CDR3 region is CASSETHRLVYNSPLHF. CDR3 coding DNA: TGCGCCAGCAGCGAAACCCACAGGCTGGTATATAATTCACCCCTCCACTTT.

The rearrangement joins TRBV5-4 to TRBJ1-2, with D unclear. V lost 0 bases and J lost 5, with 8 bases in between. The CDR3 contains 13 residues. The germline CDR1 and CDR2 sequences are SGHNT and YYREEE (reference sequence). CDR3 loop: CASSLEARYGYTF. DNA for the CDR3: TGTGCCAGCAGCTTGGAGGCGCGGTATGGCTACACCTTC.

The rearrangement links TRBV6-6 to TRBJ1-1, with 7 bases lining up with TRBD1. Trimming removed 7 bases from V and 0 bases from J; junction bases left unmatched: 5. This CDR3 region has 14 residues. Germline values: CDR1 MNHNY, CDR2 SVGAGI (reference sequence). This chain's CDR3 is CASIRDSMNTEAFF. In nucleotides, the CDR3 is TGTGCCAGCATTCGGGACAGCATGAACACTGAAGCTTTCTTT.

The rearrangement links TRBV19 to TRBJ1-5, with 8 bases aligning to TRBD1. The CDR3 spans 14 residues. The V gene end was trimmed by 6 bases and the J gene end by 6 bases; junction bases not matched to a gene: 7. Germline CDR1 reads LNHDA; CDR2 reads SQIVND (reference sequence). CDR3 sequence reads: CASSPDRGSQPQHF. The CDR3, as DNA: TGTGCCAGTAGCCCCGACAGGGGAAGTCAGCCCCAGCATTTT.

The chain couples TRBV9 to TRBJ2-1; 10 nucleotides match TRBD1. V shed 4 bases and J 11 bases; nucleotides not matched to a gene: 18. The CDR3 length is 17 residues. Germline V CDR1 and CDR2: SGDLS, YYNGEE. CDR3 amino acids: CASSPTWGDRGSNKQFF. The CDR3 DNA sequence: TGTGCCAGCAGCCCCACCTGGGGGGACAGGGGATCAAATAAGCAGTTCTTC.

This chain uses TRBV7-3 with TRBJ2-5, with 9 bases matching TRBD2. The junction had 9 bases not matched to a gene; V was cut back by 5 bases and J by 5 bases. CDR1 SGHTA and CDR2 FQGTGA come from the germline V gene. The CDR3 contains 15 residues. The CDR3 DNA reads as TGTGCCAGCAGCCCGGGACTAGCCCACAGGGAGACCCAGTACTTC. This gives the protein CASSPGLAHRETQYF.

CDR3 DNA: TGTGCCAGCAGCTTAGCGAGCCAGGGGGAGAGCGAGCAGTACTTC. This gives the protein CASSLASQGESEQYF. The chain links TRBV7-6 to TRBJ2-7, with 7 bases fitting TRBD1. Germline CDR1 reads SGHVS; CDR2 reads FNYEAQ. V lost 0 bases and J lost 6; bases outside the gene matches: 8. CDR3 length equals 15 residues.

V and J are TRBV4-1 and TRBJ2-7, with TRBD2 as a possible D gene (6 bases). The CDR3 spans 15 residues. CDR1 and CDR2 (germline): MGHRA, YSYEKL. V lost 2 bases and J lost 1, with 12 bases in between. In DNA form, the CDR3 reads TGCGCCAGCAGCCAACTGGCTAGCGATTCCTACGAGCAGTACTTC. Protein sequence: CASSQLASDSYEQYF.

This chain uses TRBV7-3 with TRBJ2-2; weak D call: TRBD1 (5 bases). The CDR3 is 14 amino acids. Germline CDR1 is SGHTA and CDR2 is FQGTGA. The germline V and J ends were trimmed by 1 base and 3 bases, with 6 bases remaining between them. CDR3 DNA: TGTGCCAGCAGCTTAAGCAGGGACACCGGGGAGCTGTTTTTT. Translation: CASSLSRDTGELFF.

The chain is built from TRBV21-1 and TRBJ1-5. TRBV21-1 is noted as a pseudogene. CDR3 length: 16 residues. This chain's CDR3 is CASSKENMGNNQPQHF. The CDR3 coding sequence is TGTGCCAGCAGCAAAGAAAATATGGGGAACAATCAGCCCCAGCATTTT.

This clone was seen only a few times. The chain has TRBV7-9 and TRBJ2-7; no definite D call. Looked up from germline, CDR1 is SEHNR and CDR2 is FQNEAQ (reference sequence). The CDR3 contains 15 residues. V lost 6 bases, J lost 2 bases, and 17 bases lay in between. CDR3 residues: CASRSRFAAAYEQYF. The DNA for the CDR3 is TGTGCCAGCAGATCAAGGTTTGCGGCGGCCTACGAGCAGTACTTC.

Worth noting for this clone: This CDR3 is also generated by other DNA sequences in the sample. V is TRBV7-3 and J is TRBJ1-1, with D unclear. Germline V gene data show CDR1 as SGHTA and CDR2 as FQGTGA. V lost 0 bases and J lost 3, with 5 bases in between. CDR3 length equals 13 residues. CDR3 nucleotides: TGTGCCAGCAGCTTAACGCCCGACACTGAAGCTTTCTTT. Protein product: CASSLTPDTEAFF.

The CDR3 here is CASSLIGGNEQFF. The CDR3 DNA follows: TGTGCCAGCAGCTTAATAGGGGGGAATGAGCAGTTCTTC. This sequence joins TRBV5-6 and TRBJ2-1, with D possibly called TRBD1 or TRBD2 (6 bases each). The CDR3 totals 13 residues. V lost 2 bases, J lost 7 bases, and 10 bases lay in between. Germline V lookup: CDR1 SGHDT, CDR2 YYEEEE.

This clone was detected only once. The gene calls are TRBV5-4 and TRBJ2-1; 13 bases fit TRBD2. The V segment lost 3 bases and the J segment 9 bases; nucleotides outside the gene matches: 12. The germline V gene has CDR1 SGHNT and CDR2 YYREEE (reference sequence). The CDR3 is 17 residues long. CDR3 bases: TGTGCCAGCAGCTCCACCGTACTAGCGGGGGGGCCGGGTGAGCAGTTCTTC. It is translated as CASSSTVLAGGPGEQFF.

The chain has TRBV15 and TRBJ1-1; 7 bases are shared with TRBD1. The V and J ends lost 3 bases and 0 bases, in that order; junction bases with no gene match: 7. Germline values: CDR1 LNHNV, CDR2 YYDKDF (reference sequence). The CDR3 has 16 residues. The CDR3 sequence: CATSSAQGPLNTEAFF. In DNA, the CDR3 is TGTGCCACCAGCAGTGCACAGGGGCCATTGAACACTGAAGCTTTCTTT.

V and J are TRBV5-4 and TRBJ1-6; 10 bases line up with TRBD1. Trimming cost V 7 bases and J 1 base; bases outside gene matches: 8. Germline lookup yields CDR1 SGHNT and CDR2 YYREEE (reference sequence). The CDR3 is made up of 17 amino acids. CDR3 sequence: CASRPDRGLSYNSPLHF. The DNA of the CDR3 is TGTGCCAGCCGACCTGACAGGGGGCTATCCTATAATTCACCCCTCCACTTT. Complete variable domain (other parts from reference TRBV5-4 and TRBJ1-6): ETGVTQSPTHLIKTRGQQVTLRCSSQSGHNTVSWYQQALGQGPQFIFQYYREEENGRGNFPPRFSGLQFPNYSSELNVNALELDDSALYLCASRPDRGLSYNSPLHFGNGTRLTVT.

The rearrangement joins TRBV9 to TRBJ2-7, with TRBD1 matching 9 bases. The CDR3 contains 15 residues. CDR1 is SGDLS and CDR2 is YYNGEE in the germline V gene. Trimming cost V 0 bases and J 2 bases; bases outside gene matches: 3. Written as DNA, the CDR3 is TGTGCCAGCAGCGTAGAGGGACAGGGAGCCTACGAGCAGTACTTC. This translates into CASSVEGQGAYEQYF.

V gene TRBV6-2 or TRBV6-3 combines with J gene TRBJ2-7; 7 bases match TRBD2. Germline V gene sequence: CDR1 MNHEY, CDR2 SVGEGT. Trimming cost V 2 bases and J 6 bases; bases outside gene matches: 10. This CDR3 comprises 15 residues. The CDR3 protein is CASSYRRTREGEQYF. CDR3 nucleotide sequence: TGTGCCAGCAGTTACCGGCGGACTAGGGAGGGCGAGCAGTACTTC.

CDR3 amino acids: CASKRGGRDGDTQYF. CDR3 in DNA: TGTGCCAGTAAGCGTGGGGGCAGGGACGGGGATACGCAGTATTTT. V gene TRBV19 combines with J gene TRBJ2-3, with a weak D call TRBD1 (6 bases). Per the germline V gene, CDR1 is LNHDA and CDR2 is SQIVND (reference sequence). The CDR3 spans 15 residues. With 7 bases removed from V and 6 bases from J, the gap between germline ends came to 20 bases. The full variable domain, with the rest looked up from reference TRBV19 and TRBJ2-3, is DGGITQSPKYLFRKEGQNVTLSCEQNLNHDAMYWYRQDPGQGLRLIYYSQIVNDFQKGDIAEGYSVSREKKESFPLTVTSAQKNPTAFYLCASKRGGRDGDTQYFGPGTRLTVL.

Note on this clone: This sample includes further DNA sequences coding for the same CDR3. The chain links TRBV7-6 to TRBJ2-7; 11 positions match TRBD1. Germline V gene lookup returns CDR1 SGHVS and CDR2 FNYEAQ. The CDR3 spans 15 residues. V shed 1 base, J shed 6 bases, and the junction held 5 bases outside the gene matches. CDR3 sequence reads: CASSLGSGTGGEQYF. Written as DNA, the CDR3 is TGTGCCAGCAGCTTAGGGTCCGGGACAGGGGGCGAGCAGTACTTC. Using reference TRBV7-6 and TRBJ2-7 for the parts outside the CDR3, the full variable domain is GAGVSQSPRYKVTKRGQDVALRCDPISGHVSLYWYRQALGQGPEFLTYFNYEAQQDKSGLPNDRFSAERPEGSISTLTIQRTEQRDSAMYRCASSLGSGTGGEQYFGPGTRLTVT.

This chain uses TRBV28 with TRBJ1-6; perhaps TRBD1 as D (6 bases). V lost 1 base and J lost 9, with 13 bases in between. CDR3 length: 15 amino acids. CDR1 is MDHEN, CDR2 SYDVKM, per germline. The chain's CDR3 is CASSLFSRGGSPLHF. CDR3 DNA: TGTGCCAGCAGTTTATTTAGCAGGGGAGGTTCACCCCTCCACTTT.

This clone was detected only a few times. J is TRBJ1-5 and V is TRBV27; tentatively, D is TRBD1 (6 bases). The ends were cut back, 2 bases at V and 2 bases at J, with 7 bases in the middle. This CDR3 spans 14 amino acids. The V gene's germline CDR1 is MNHEY and CDR2 SMNVEV (reference sequence). The DNA of the CDR3 is TGTGCCAGCAGTTTAAAGGGGGGCAATCAGCCCCAGCATTTT. Amino acids: CASSLKGGNQPQHF.

V gene TRBV21-1 combines with J gene TRBJ1-2; the table's D gene call, TRBD1, was not cross checked with the DNA. TRBV21-1 is designated a pseudogene. CDR3 length equals 15 residues. The CDR3 region is CASSKGTGEDDGYTF. In DNA, the CDR3 is TGTGCCAGCAGCAAGGGAACAGGGGAGGACGATGGCTACACCTTC.

This chain links TRBV7-9 with TRBJ2-3; D ambiguous. CDR1 is SEHNR, CDR2 FQNEAQ, per germline (reference sequence). The V gene lost 4 bases and the J gene lost 6 bases, with 5 bases spanning the gap. The CDR3 consists of 11 residues. The CDR3 nucleotides read TGTGCCAGCAGCTACGGGGATACGCAGTATTTT. It translates to CASSYGDTQYF.

DNA for the CDR3: TGTGCCTGGACTCGTTCGGGGATAGGTGAAGCTTTCTTT. Protein sequence: CAWTRSGIGEAFF. The chain carries TRBV30 and TRBJ1-1; D is uncertain. The germline V gene encodes CDR1 GTSNPN and CDR2 SVGIG (reference sequence). The length of the CDR3 is 13 residues. Trimming pared 4 bases from V and 7 bases from J, leaving 16 bases between.

V usage is TRBV4-1 and J usage is TRBJ1-6, with a tentative D call TRBD1 (6 bases). The germline V and J ends were trimmed by 0 bases and 9 bases, with 6 bases remaining between them. The CDR3 has 13 residues. In germline, CDR1 is MGHRA, CDR2 YSYEKL. CDR3 in amino acids: CASSQDRGSPLHF. The CDR3 nucleotides are TGCGCCAGCAGCCAAGACAGGGGTTCACCCCTCCACTTT.

The V and J genes are TRBV5-1 and TRBJ2-5, with D possibly matching TRBD1 (6 bases). The length of the CDR3 is 14 residues. CDR1 is SGHRS and CDR2 is YFSETQ in the germline V gene. With 4 bases removed from V and 4 bases from J, the gap between germline ends came to 14 bases. In DNA form, the CDR3 reads TGCGCCAGCAGCCCAATAACCAGGGGAGAGACCCAGTACTTC. Amino acids: CASSPITRGETQYF.

The V call is TRBV11-2, the J call TRBJ1-6; TRBD1 aligns across 8 bases. Germline loops: CDR1 SGHAT, CDR2 FQNNGV. The CDR3 has 15 residues. Trimming at V came to 5 bases and at J to 5 bases, leaving 5 bases not matched to a gene. CDR3 sequence (DNA): TGTGCCAGCAGCACTTGGACAGGGAATAATTCACCCCTCCACTTT. This codes for CASSTWTGNNSPLHF.

J is TRBJ2-1 and V is TRBV6-6; 8 bases map to TRBD1. Germline V gene lookup returns CDR1 MNHNY and CDR2 SVGAGI (reference sequence). After removal of 6 bases from V and 7 bases from J, the junction contained 11 bases not matched to a gene. This CDR3 is built from 15 residues. CDR3 in DNA: TGTGCCAGCAGACATTGGACAGGGTCGGGAAATGAGCAGTTCTTC. This translates into CASRHWTGSGNEQFF.

A few counts support this clone. V and J are TRBV19 and TRBJ2-7, with 10 bases aligning to TRBD2. The V segment lost 5 bases and the J segment 3 bases; nucleotides outside the gene matches: 7. The CDR3 runs 15 residues. From germline, CDR1 is LNHDA and CDR2 SQIVND (reference sequence). The CDR3 DNA is TGTGCCAGTAGTTCTTTAGCGGGGGGCCGCTACGAGCAGTACTTC. The encoded protein is CASSSLAGGRYEQYF. Complete variable domain (other parts from reference TRBV19 and TRBJ2-7): DGGITQSPKYLFRKEGQNVTLSCEQNLNHDAMYWYRQDPGQGLRLIYYSQIVNDFQKGDIAEGYSVSREKKESFPLTVTSAQKNPTAFYLCASSSLAGGRYEQYFGPGTRLTVT.